One sample yielded the 24 T cell receptor beta chains listed below, sequenced in a study of T cell repertoires in cytomegalovirus infection. TCRdb reanalysed the reads using MiXCR and keeps one entry per CDR3 protein. This sample carries fewer than 350,000 distinct CDR3 sequences, roughly 15% of them seen once, and the ten largest clones take approximately 12%. The sequenced sample was PBMCs. These receptors originate from a human donor in good health (CMV status not recorded). Some clones in this sample may be carry-over from other donors' samples.

This clonotype was seen many times. The chain combines TRBV7-6 with TRBJ1-6; no firm D call. The CDR3 is made up of 14 amino acids. Trimming pared 5 bases from V and 10 bases from J, leaving 15 bases between. Germline CDR1 SGHVS, CDR2 FNYEAQ. Here the CDR3 reads CASSQTQTGSPLHF. CDR3 DNA: TGTGCCAGCAGCCAGACGCAAACGGGCTCACCCCTCCACTTT. The whole variable domain, remainder taken from reference TRBV7-6 and TRBJ1-6, is GAGVSQSPRYKVTKRGQDVALRCDPISGHVSLYWYRQALGQGPEFLTYFNYEAQQDKSGLPNDRFSAERPEGSISTLTIQRTEQRDSAMYRCASSQTQTGSPLHFGNGTRLTVT.

The chain uses TRBV20-1 and TRBJ2-7; weak D call: TRBD2 (5 bases). Per the germline V gene, CDR1 is DFQATT and CDR2 is SNEGSKA (reference sequence). The CDR3 is 14 residues long. Trimming took off 2 bases at V and 2 bases at J, with 13 bases between the two ends. CDR3 loop: CSARRDIAPYEQYF. The CDR3 DNA reads as TGCAGTGCTAGACGGGATATAGCCCCCTACGAGCAGTACTTC.

This clonotype came up many times. V gene TRBV7-8 combines with J gene TRBJ2-5, with D possibly being TRBD2 (7 bases). The V and J ends lost 3 bases and 5 bases respectively, with 16 bases between them. CDR1 and CDR2 (germline): SGHVS, FQNEAQ. This CDR3 spans 15 amino acids. In nucleotides, the CDR3 is TGTGCCAGCAGCTTTTCTTCGGGGGGCTGGGAGACCCAGTACTTC. Translation gives CASSFSSGGWETQYF.

This clonotype was counted a few times. V usage is TRBV7-9 and J usage is TRBJ1-1; no definite D call. The CDR3 runs 15 residues. V lost 5 bases, J lost 0 bases, and 13 bases lay in between. Looked up from germline, CDR1 is SEHNR and CDR2 is FQNEAQ (reference sequence). The CDR3 region has the DNA TGTGCCAGCAGCACAGAGGTGGGAATGAACACTGAAGCTTTCTTT. This codes for CASSTEVGMNTEAFF.

A word on this clonotype: This may come from a read error, since a much larger clone is one base off. Because the CDR3 is missing its conserved closing phenylalanine or tryptophan, this is likely a read error. V is TRBV7-2 and J is TRBJ1-1; no clear D. This CDR3 has 14 residues. Germline V lookup: CDR1 SGHTA, CDR2 FQGNSA. The ends were cut back, 5 bases at V and 11 bases at J, with 21 bases in the middle. The CDR3 nucleotides read TGTGCCAGCAGCGGGTACGCCATTTTCGAAGGCGCTTTCGTT. It is translated as CASSGYAIFEGAFV.

The chain recombines TRBV10-3 with TRBJ2-2, with 11 bases matching TRBD2. The CDR3 covers 15 residues. Germline V gene sequence: CDR1 ENHRY, CDR2 SYGVKD. V lost 4 bases, J lost 3 bases, and 1 base stayed unmatched. CDR3 DNA sequence: TGTGCCATCAGTGCGGGACTAGCGGACACCGGGGAGCTGTTTTTT. Translating gives CAISAGLADTGELFF.

At least ten counts were recorded for this clonotype. The chain couples TRBV7-2 to TRBJ1-6; D call uncertain. This CDR3 comprises 13 residues. Per germline, CDR1 SGHTA and CDR2 FQGNSA. V dropped 6 bases and J dropped 12 bases, with 15 bases sitting between them. CDR3 residues: CASSPQPRGPLHF. In DNA, the CDR3 is TGTGCCAGCAGTCCACAGCCGCGGGGACCCCTCCACTTT.

J is TRBJ2-7 and V is TRBV19, with a possible D match to TRBD2 (5 bases). The CDR3 runs 16 residues. V was shortened by 0 bases and J by 2 bases, with 14 bases between the two germline ends. Germline loops: CDR1 LNHDA, CDR2 SQIVND (reference sequence). The CDR3 DNA reads as TGTGCCAGTAGTATAGAGAGTGGACTTCATACCTACGAGCAGTACTTC. This sequence encodes CASSIESGLHTYEQYF.

V usage is TRBV27 and J usage is TRBJ1-1; no definite D call. The CDR3 has 12 residues. V shed 5 bases and J shed 9 bases, with 13 bases lying between them. The germline CDR1 and CDR2 sequences are MNHEY and SMNVEV (reference sequence). CDR3 sequence reads: CASSPWTGKAFF. DNA for the CDR3: TGTGCCAGCAGTCCTTGGACGGGAAAAGCTTTCTTT.

This clonotype was detected many times. This chain connects TRBV7-2 to TRBJ2-7; D is unresolved. This CDR3 comprises 11 residues. Trimming removed 2 bases at V and 9 bases at J, with 8 bases between. Per germline, CDR1 SGHTA and CDR2 FQGNSA. The CDR3: CASSLLGRQYF. The CDR3 coding sequence is TGTGCCAGCAGCTTATTAGGGCGGCAGTACTTC.

The chain uses TRBV20-1 and TRBJ1-2; TRBD1 matches at 8 bases. The germline gives CDR1 DFQATT, CDR2 SNEGSKA (reference sequence). This CDR3 is 11 amino acids long. The CDR3 region is CSQGAATVYTF. CDR3 DNA: TGCAGCCAGGGGGCAGCGACGGTCTACACCTTC.

The rearrangement joins TRBV20-1 to TRBJ2-6, with 10 bases aligning to TRBD2. The V gene end was trimmed by 0 bases and the J gene end by 2 bases; junction bases not matched to a gene: 10. Germline assignment: CDR1 DFQATT and CDR2 SNEGSKA (reference sequence). CDR3 length: 19 residues. CDR3 sequence (DNA): TGCAGTGCTAGAGATAGCGGGGGGTACTGGCTTCCTGGGGCCAACGTCCTGACTTTC. Translation: CSARDSGGYWLPGANVLTF.

This clonotype has at least ten counts. V is TRBV6-1 and J is TRBJ2-3; no firm D call. With 6 bases removed from V and 3 bases from J, the gap between germline ends came to 10 bases. CDR1 is MNHNS and CDR2 is SASEGT in the germline V gene. The CDR3 length is 13 residues. The DNA of the CDR3 is TGTGCCAGCAGGTCCGTCGTGACAGATACGCAGTATTTT. It codes for CASRSVVTDTQYF.

In this sample, this clonotype turned up many times. CDR3 nucleotide sequence: TGCGCCAGCAGAATAGCGGGGGGGCCAGAGCAGTTCTTC. Translating gives CASRIAGGPEQFF. J is TRBJ2-1 and V is TRBV10-2, with 11 bases lining up with TRBD2. The junction had 5 bases not matched to a gene; V was cut back by 6 bases and J by 10 bases. The CDR3 sequence is 13 residues long. Germline lookup yields CDR1 WSHSY and CDR2 SAAADI.

The chain is built from TRBV12-3 or TRBV12-4 and TRBJ1-2; D remains ambiguous. Trimming shortened V by 10 bases and J by 4 bases, and 16 bases separated the two germline ends. The CDR3 spans 13 residues. The CDR3 loop reads CATGRELAYGYTF. The CDR3 region has the DNA TGTGCCACCGGGAGGGAACTAGCCTATGGCTACACCTTC.

This clonotype was counted at least ten times. The chain is built from TRBV5-1 and TRBJ2-3; TRBD2 matches at 7 bases. After removal of 1 base from V and 4 bases from J, the junction contained 9 bases not matched to a gene. Germline V gives CDR1 SGHRS, CDR2 YFSETQ. This CDR3 has 16 residues. CDR3 coding DNA: TGCGCCAGCAGCTTGATGGGGGGGACCTCCCCAGATACGCAGTATTTT. Amino acids: CASSLMGGTSPDTQYF.

At least ten counts were recorded for this clonotype. This chain joins TRBV19 and TRBJ2-2; D tentatively reads TRBD1 or TRBD2 (5 bases each). The length of the CDR3 is 18 residues. V lost 5 bases to trimming and J lost 3 bases, with 22 bases between them. Germline CDR1 reads LNHDA; CDR2 reads SQIVND (reference sequence). The CDR3: CASSPYPGTDADTGELFF. The CDR3 DNA sequence: TGTGCCAGTAGTCCATACCCAGGGACCGATGCGGACACCGGGGAGCTGTTTTTT.

This clonotype was counted a few times. The J gene is TRBJ2-1, the V gene TRBV19; TRBD2 aligns across 10 bases. The germline CDR1 and CDR2 sequences are LNHDA and SQIVND (reference sequence). The CDR3 runs 17 residues. The V gene end was trimmed by 6 bases and the J gene end by 0 bases; junction bases not matched to a gene: 8. The DNA of the CDR3 is TGTGCCAGTAGCTTAAGGGCTAGCGGGAGCTCCTACAATGAGCAGTTCTTC. This sequence encodes CASSLRASGSSYNEQFF.

Ten or more counts support this clonotype. The chain uses TRBV7-2 and TRBJ2-3; no clear D gene. The V end lost 5 bases, the J end lost 4 bases, and 10 bases lay between the germline ends. Germline loops: CDR1 SGHTA, CDR2 FQGNSA. This CDR3 has 13 residues. The CDR3 nucleotides read TGTGCCAGCAGCCCTCGGGCGGCAGATACGCAGTATTTT. Its translation is CASSPRAADTQYF.

V is TRBV5-1 and J is TRBJ2-3; the D call may be TRBD1 or TRBD2 (5 bases each). The CDR3 is 14 residues long. Germline V gives CDR1 SGHRS, CDR2 YFSETQ. Trimming removed 3 bases at V and 5 bases at J, with 13 bases between. The CDR3 coding sequence is TGCGCCAGCAGCTCCGGGACCGCGGGAGATACGCAGTATTTT. It translates to CASSSGTAGDTQYF.

The table lists this clonotype with a few counts. The V and J genes are TRBV23-1 and TRBJ2-7; TRBD2 matches 10 bases. Being an ORF, TRBV23-1 has a function that is uncertain. CDR3 length equals 15 residues. Losses at the gene ends were 9 bases for V and 6 bases for J; bases not matched to a gene: 14. The CDR3 DNA follows: TGCGCCAGACAAATTCGAGCGGGGGGGTTTTGCGAGCAGTACTTC. Protein sequence: CARQIRAGGFCEQYF.

This clonotype was counted ten times or more. The junction does not match germline at one end; this may be a read error. This chain joins TRBV7-2 and TRBJ1-2; TRBD1 aligns across 9 bases. Germline loops: CDR1 SGHTA, CDR2 FQGNSA. This CDR3 contains 13 residues. This CDR3 is CASSWDRAGGCTF. The CDR3 DNA follows: TGTGCCAGCAGCTGGGACAGGGCGGGGGGCTGCACCTTC.

The chain joins TRBV28 to TRBJ1-5, with unresolved D. The CDR3 is 17 residues long. Between the trimmed V and J ends, which lost 2 bases and 1 base, there was a span of 15 bases. Germline lookup yields CDR1 MDHEN and CDR2 SYDVKM. CDR3 bases: TGTGCCAGCAGTTTACCTGGCGAGGGAAGGAGCAATCAGCCCCAGCATTTT. Translation gives CASSLPGEGRSNQPQHF.

V and J are TRBV11-2 and TRBJ2-2; 8 bases map to TRBD1. The germline CDR1 and CDR2 sequences are SGHAT and FQNNGV. V gave up 7 bases and J gave up 0 bases; unmatched junction bases: 4. The CDR3 is 15 amino acids. In nucleotides, the CDR3 is TGTGCCAGCACCCAGGGGGCGACGAACACCGGGGAGCTGTTTTTT. Protein product: CASTQGATNTGELFF.